This TCR beta chain stems from a study of shared clonotypes between healthy human individuals. Study findings and constraints: Generation probabilities were higher for clonotypes shared across all four sorted-subset donors than for unshared ones. Genetic and exposure-history diversity was limited by the small donor number.

The CDR3 runs 14 residues. The germline V gene has CDR1 SGHTA and CDR2 FQGNSA. V dropped 5 bases and J dropped 3 bases, with 14 bases sitting between them. Comment on this clone: Its antigen is not identified.

CD4+ cells underwent separation, giving CD45RA+ naive and CD45RA-negative memory subsets. Over several immunoSEQ plates, each subset's genomic DNA was distributed in even portions. Sequenced by immunoSEQ multiplex PCR; TCRdb stores in-frame clones only, minus some. The sample holds 980,000 or so clones, approximately 76% seen once. The sequenced sample was memory CD4+ T cells sorted from blood. Noted subset: CD45RA-negative fraction. The TCR was taken from a man younger than 30 in good health. V usage is TRBV7-2 and J usage is TRBJ2-7; weak D call: TRBD1 (6 bases). The CDR3 spells CASSLSTGIYEQYF. In DNA form, the CDR3 reads TGTGCCAGCAGCCTCTCCACAGGGATCTACGAGCAGTACTTC.